The 2 T cell receptor beta chains below come from one sample, sequenced in a study of CD8+CD57+ T cells in acquired aplastic anemia. CDR3 and TCR beta VDJ profiling relied on genomic DNA as the template. MiXCR, applied by TCRdb to the reads, yields one record per CDR3 protein. This sample yields hundreds of thousands of distinct CDR3 sequences, of which 82% are seen a single time; 35% to 50% belongs to the top ten. All sequencing subjects had displayed CD8+CD57+ cell expansion on flow cytometry. Sequenced input: sorted CD4+, CD8+, or CD8+CD57+ T cells (not recorded which) from PBMCs. The receptors here all came from a human donor with aplastic anemia.

As for this clonotype: In this CDR3 the conserved last residue, phenylalanine or tryptophan, is missing, so a read error is likely. The rearrangement links TRBV2 to TRBJ2-7, with D perhaps TRBD1 or TRBD2 (5 bases each). The DNA end is a closer match to TRBJ2-1, so the J assignment may be wrong. CDR1 SNHLY and CDR2 FYNNEI come from the germline V gene. The CDR3 extends over 14 amino acids. This chain's CDR3 is CASGDVGRNTQQFC. The CDR3 bases are TGTGCCAGCGGGGACGTGGGGAGAAATACCCAGCAGTTCTGC.

V usage is TRBV4-3 and J usage is TRBJ2-7, with no clear D. The germline V gene has CDR1 LGHNA and CDR2 YSLEER. With 9 bases removed from V and 2 bases from J, the gap between germline ends came to 14 bases. This CDR3 has 13 amino acids. The CDR3 DNA reads TGCGCCAGAGGACCGCTAATTCCCTACGAGCAGTACTTC. Protein sequence: CARGPLIPYEQYF.